The T cell receptor (beta chain) described here comes from a study of shared clonotypes between healthy human individuals. Study-level background: Three plates were used per donor for CD4 naive, three for CD4 memory, two for CD8 naive and one for CD8 memory.

CD45RO-negative, CCR7-selected cells formed the naive CD8 fraction, which excluded terminally differentiated effector memory CD45RA+ cells. Original data processing: Filtering was not the same, since immunoSEQ gave junction-only sequences without quality scores. The table came from immunoSEQ multiplex PCR; TCRdb's copy has only in-frame clones and leaves some out. V, J and clone size derive from that table, while D and trimming were established from the DNA sequence. The sample shows roughly 2.1 million clones, 85% to 95% of them seen only once. Sequencing used naive CD8+ T cells from PBMCs. The clonotype comes from a young man in good health. Some clones in this sample may be carry-over from other donors' samples.

This CDR3 is CASSWGPVSYEQYF. For the CDR3, the DNA is TGTGCCAGCAGCTGGGGGCCAGTCTCCTACGAGCAGTACTTC. The V and J genes are TRBV11-2 and TRBJ2-7; a possible D gene is TRBD1 (6 bases). The CDR3 covers 14 residues. Trimming cost V 4 bases and J 0 bases, with 10 bases left between them. Germline lookup yields CDR1 SGHAT and CDR2 FQNNGV.